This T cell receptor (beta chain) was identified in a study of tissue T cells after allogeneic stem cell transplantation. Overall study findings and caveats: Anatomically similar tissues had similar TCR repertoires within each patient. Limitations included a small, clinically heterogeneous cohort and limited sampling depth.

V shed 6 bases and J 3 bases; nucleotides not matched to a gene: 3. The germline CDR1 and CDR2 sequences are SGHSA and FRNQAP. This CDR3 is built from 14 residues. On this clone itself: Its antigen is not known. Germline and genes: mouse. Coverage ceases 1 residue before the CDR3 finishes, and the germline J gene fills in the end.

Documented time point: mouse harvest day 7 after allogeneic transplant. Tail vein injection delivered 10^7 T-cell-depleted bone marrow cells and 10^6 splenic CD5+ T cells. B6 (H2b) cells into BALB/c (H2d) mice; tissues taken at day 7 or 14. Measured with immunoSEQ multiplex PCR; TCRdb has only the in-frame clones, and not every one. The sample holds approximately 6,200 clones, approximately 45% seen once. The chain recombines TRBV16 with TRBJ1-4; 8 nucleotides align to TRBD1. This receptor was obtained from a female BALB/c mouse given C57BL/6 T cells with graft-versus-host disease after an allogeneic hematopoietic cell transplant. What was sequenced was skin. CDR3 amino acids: CASSRGQANERLFF. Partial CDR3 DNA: TGTGCAAGCAGTCGGGGACAGGCCAACGAAAGATTATTT.